This TCR beta chain was obtained from a study of regulatory T cells in long-lasting Graves disease. Study-wide background: Antithyroid drugs had been taken under 3 months by newly diagnosed Graves' patients.

Libraries of TCR beta came from iRepertoire HTBI primers plus Arm-PCR of CDR3 regions. In the study's own analysis: Spanning all samples, the identified segments comprised around 62 TRBV and fewer than 15 TRBJ. TCRdb used MiXCR to reprocess the multiplex PCR reads, holding one entry per CDR3 protein. The V and J calls reflect TCRdb's pipeline rather than the authors' work. Of about 370,000 distinct CDR3 sequences in the sample, around 15% were seen once. Specified time point: newly diagnosed GD, antithyroid drugs for less than 3 months. There was RNA extracted from PBMCs, and the TCR library was made from it. Germline CDR1 is WNHNN and CDR2 is SYGVQD (reference sequence). After removal of 10 bases from V and 10 bases from J, the junction contained 12 bases not matched to a gene. This CDR3 is built from 15 residues. Findings and caveats of the study: Comparison showed that persistent patients shared more public clonotypes (about 2,600) than new patients (966). Patients with persistent Graves' had lower TCR diversity than newly diagnosed patients.

This clonotype turned up a few times. No antigen is known for it. The J gene is TRBJ1-6, the V gene TRBV10-1, with TRBD1 matching over 11 bases. This receptor was obtained from a female donor with Graves disease. The specimen comprised peripheral blood mononuclear cells (PBMCs), sampled at new diagnosis, from a patient treated with antithyroid drugs. CDR3 amino acids: CATPSAGTGGSPLHF. Written as DNA, the CDR3 is TGCGCCACCCCCTCAGCCGGGACAGGGGGATCACCCCTCCACTTT.